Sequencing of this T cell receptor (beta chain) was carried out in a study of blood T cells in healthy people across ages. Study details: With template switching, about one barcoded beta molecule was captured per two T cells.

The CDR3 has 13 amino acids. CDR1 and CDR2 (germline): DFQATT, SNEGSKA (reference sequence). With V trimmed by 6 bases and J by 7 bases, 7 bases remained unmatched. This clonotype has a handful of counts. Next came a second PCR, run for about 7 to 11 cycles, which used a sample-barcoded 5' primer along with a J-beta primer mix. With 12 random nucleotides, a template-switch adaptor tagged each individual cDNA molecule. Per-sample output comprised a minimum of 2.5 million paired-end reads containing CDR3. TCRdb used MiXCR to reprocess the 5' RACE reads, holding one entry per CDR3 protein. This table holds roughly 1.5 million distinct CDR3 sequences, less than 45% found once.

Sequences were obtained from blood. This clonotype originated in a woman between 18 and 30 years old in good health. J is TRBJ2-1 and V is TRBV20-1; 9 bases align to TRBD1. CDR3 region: CSAGTGRPNEQFF. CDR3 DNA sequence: TGCAGTGCCGGGACAGGGAGACCGAATGAGCAGTTCTTC.